This T cell receptor (beta chain) was obtained from a study of blood T cell repertoires in COVID-19. V gave up 2 bases and J gave up 6 bases; unmatched junction bases: 6. Germline CDR1 SGHNT, CDR2 YYREEE (reference sequence). The CDR3 loop spans 15 amino acids. Profiled with immunoSEQ multiplex PCR; TCRdb holds only in-frame clones, not every one. The data contain around 190,000 clones, 86% of them seen just once; the ten biggest clones take up roughly 9.1%. This chain uses TRBV5-4 with TRBJ2-4; TRBD2 aligns across 9 bases. Sequenced input: peripheral blood. The clonotype originates from a man aged 45-65 years with active or convalescent COVID-19. This CDR3 reads CASSFQREDRNIQYF. The CDR3 DNA reads as TGTGCCAGCAGCTTCCAGCGGGAGGACAGAAACATTCAGTACTTC. Full variable domain (rest looked up from reference TRBV5-4 and TRBJ2-4): ETGVTQSPTHLIKTRGQQVTLRCSSQSGHNTVSWYQQALGQGPQFIFQYYREEENGRGNFPPRFSGLQFPNYSSELNVNALELDDSALYLCASSFQREDRNIQYFGAGTRLSVL.